The 20 T cell receptor beta chains presented below share a single source sample, sequenced in a study of preoperative IRX-2 immunotherapy in early breast cancer (dated by TCRdb to between 2019 and 2020). The treatment or condition label here, explained by the study, means: preoperative locoregional IRX-2 cytokine immunotherapy. The library was made by the immunoSEQ multiplex PCR assay. TCRdb re-hosts the immuneACCESS table, in-frame sequences only. Its copies lack some clones; in the studies checked, an unresolved V gene accounts for under half of them, and the cause for the rest is not known. For this sample the table gives 9,500 to 14,000 clones, of which 65% to 90% were detected only once. The ten largest clones add up to roughly 6% of the sample. The source material was lymph node tissue, sampled before IRX-2 immunotherapy. These TCRs come from a human donor with breast cancer.

V gene TRBV5-1 combines with J gene TRBJ2-7; TRBD1 might be the D (6 bases). This CDR3 has 14 residues. Germline CDR1 SGHRS, CDR2 YFSETQ. V shed 6 bases and J shed 2 bases, with 15 bases lying between them. CDR3 protein: CASNLQGSAYEQYF. In nucleotides, the CDR3 is TGCGCCAGCAATCTACAGGGATCCGCCTACGAGCAGTACTTC.

The chain combines TRBV29-1 with TRBJ2-5, with 11 nucleotides matching TRBD1. The germline gives CDR1 SQVTM, CDR2 ANQGSEA. CDR3 length: 14 residues. With 6 bases clipped from V and 5 bases from J, the junction kept 8 bases outside the gene matches. CDR3 bases: TGCAGCGTGCGGACAGGGGGCGTCCGGGAGACCCAGTACTTC. Translating it yields CSVRTGGVRETQYF.

This chain joins TRBV11-3 and TRBJ2-6, with a tentative D call TRBD1 (6 bases). Germline V lookup: CDR1 SGHNT, CDR2 YENEEA. V was shortened by 6 bases and J by 4 bases, with 13 bases between the two germline ends. The CDR3 is made up of 15 amino acids. CDR3 sequence: CASRYQGTGANVLTF. The CDR3 DNA is TGTGCCAGCAGGTACCAGGGGACCGGGGCCAACGTCCTGACTTTC. Based on the CDR3 plus reference TRBV11-3 and TRBJ2-6, the full variable domain is EAGVVQSPRYKIIEKKQPVAFWCNPISGHNTLYWYLQNLGQGPELLIRYENEEAVDDSQLPKDRFSAERLKGVDSTLKIQPAELGDSAVYLCASRYQGTGANVLTFGAGSRLTVL.

This chain links TRBV5-1 with TRBJ2-7; TRBD1 matches 8 bases. This CDR3 has 15 residues. The trim removed 5 bases at V and 0 bases at J, leaving 7 bases unmatched. Looked up from germline, CDR1 is SGHRS and CDR2 is YFSETQ. The CDR3 here is CASRAGTGFSYEQYF. DNA of the CDR3: TGCGCCAGCAGGGCGGGGACAGGTTTCTCCTACGAGCAGTACTTC.

Remarks on this clone: Other nucleotide sequences in the sample specify the same CDR3. The genes are TRBV14 and TRBJ2-7, with D perhaps TRBD1 (5 bases). Trimming took off 5 bases at V and 3 bases at J, with 8 bases between the two ends. Germline values: CDR1 SGHDN, CDR2 FVKESK. The CDR3 is made up of 12 amino acids. Here the CDR3 reads CASSLRGYEQYF. CDR3 sequence (DNA): TGTGCCAGCAGCTTAAGGGGCTACGAGCAGTACTTC.

The rearrangement joins TRBV19 to TRBJ1-1; 7 positions agree with TRBD1. V gave up 10 bases and J gave up 4 bases; unmatched junction bases: 6. Germline CDR1 LNHDA, CDR2 SQIVND (reference sequence). The CDR3 extends over 12 amino acids. The DNA of the CDR3 is TGTGCCACGCGGACAGGCTCCACTGAAGCTTTCTTT. Protein sequence: CATRTGSTEAFF.

The sample holds a few counts of this clone. The rearrangement links TRBV28 to TRBJ1-1; D gene unclear. The V gene lost 5 bases and the J gene lost 1 base, with 14 bases spanning the gap. The length of the CDR3 is 15 residues. CDR1 and CDR2 (germline): MDHEN, SYDVKM. The CDR3 bases are TGTGCCAGCAGTCTGGACCCTTATGAGAACACTGAAGCTTTCTTT. This translates into CASSLDPYENTEAFF.

The rearrangement joins TRBV6-8 to TRBJ2-2; D remains unclear. The CDR3 length is 17 residues. CDR1 is MNHGY, CDR2 SAAAGT, per germline. Trimming pared 2 bases from V and 1 base from J, leaving 14 bases between. The CDR3 region has the DNA TGTGCCAGCAGTTACACCAGTAAGACACTGAACACCGGGGAGCTGTTTTTT. Translation: CASSYTSKTLNTGELFF.

The chain's CDR3 is CASSPSFADTQYF. The CDR3 DNA follows: TGCGCCAGCAGCCCATCCTTCGCAGATACGCAGTATTTT. The chain links TRBV1 to TRBJ2-3. TRBV1 counts as a pseudogene. The CDR3 contains 13 residues.

This sequence joins TRBV18 and TRBJ2-2, with D perhaps TRBD2 (6 bases). CDR1 is KGHSH, CDR2 LQKENI, per germline. V lost 3 bases to trimming and J lost 0 bases, with 8 bases between them. This CDR3 spans 15 amino acids. This chain's CDR3 is CASSPGLSNTGELFF. Written as DNA, the CDR3 is TGTGCCAGCTCACCGGGACTCTCGAACACCGGGGAGCTGTTTTTT. The whole variable domain, remainder taken from reference TRBV18 and TRBJ2-2, is NAGVMQNPRHLVRRRGQEARLRCSPMKGHSHVYWYRQLPEEGLKFMVYLQKENIIDESGMPKERFSAEFPKEGPSILRIQQVVRGDSAAYFCASSPGLSNTGELFFGEGSRLTVL.

Note on this clone: The junction does not match germline at one end; this may be a read error. The rearrangement links TRBV18 to TRBJ1-2, with D perhaps TRBD1 (6 bases). This CDR3 has 15 amino acids. Germline CDR1 KGHSH, CDR2 LQKENI. CDR3 nucleotides: TGTACCAGCTCACCACCGGGACAAAGGGACTATGGCTACACCTTC. Protein sequence: CTSSPPGQRDYGYTF.

The chain has TRBV11-3 and TRBJ2-5, with TRBD2 identical over 9 bases. The CDR3 totals 15 residues. The germline V gene has CDR1 SGHNT and CDR2 YENEEA. Germline trimming cut 4 bases from V and 4 bases from J; bases unmatched to any gene: 7. The CDR3 nucleotides read TGTGCCAGCAGCTCCTTGCGGGAGGGGGGAGAGACCCAGTACTTC. Its translation: CASSSLREGGETQYF.

This clone was counted only a few times. The genes are TRBV11-3 and TRBJ2-2; possibly TRBD1 or TRBD2 for D (7 bases each). CDR3 length: 17 residues. CDR1 and CDR2 (germline): SGHNT, YENEEA. The V end was cut by 5 bases, the J end by 5 bases, with 21 bases between. The CDR3 spells CASSPTGFAGVTGELFF. In DNA form, the CDR3 reads TGTGCCAGCAGCCCGACAGGGTTCGCGGGAGTTACCGGGGAGCTGTTTTTT.

The rearrangement links TRBV11-3 to TRBJ2-2, with D hard to call. V lost 5 bases and J 7 bases, leaving 14 bases between the germline ends. There are 14 residues in the CDR3. Looked up from germline, CDR1 is SGHNT and CDR2 is YENEEA. DNA for the CDR3: TGTGCCAGCAGCCCCCTCTTTGGTGGCGGGGAGCTGTTTTTT. Translation: CASSPLFGGGELFF.

The rearrangement links TRBV6-8 to TRBJ1-2; TRBD1 agrees at 7 bases. With V trimmed by 7 bases and J by 4 bases, 12 bases remained unmatched. The CDR3 totals 15 residues. The germline CDR1 and CDR2 sequences are MNHGY and SAAAGT. The CDR3, as DNA: TGTGCCAGCAAAGAATCAGGGGGATCAGCCTATGGCTACACCTTC. Translated: CASKESGGSAYGYTF.

This chain uses TRBV19 with TRBJ1-5; 7 nucleotides match TRBD1. Germline V CDR1 and CDR2: LNHDA, SQIVND (reference sequence). The CDR3 has 18 residues. J gave up 2 bases and V 0 bases, and 10 bases lay outside the gene matches. The CDR3 DNA reads as TGTGCCAGTAGTATAGATATTTACAGGGGCGGTGGCAATCAGCCCCAGCATTTT. This encodes CASSIDIYRGGGNQPQHF.

J is TRBJ2-7 and V is TRBV6-8, with D perhaps assigned TRBD1 or TRBD2 (5 bases each). V was pared by 5 bases and J by 5 bases, with 10 bases between. The germline V gene encodes CDR1 MNHGY and CDR2 SAAAGT. The CDR3 is made up of 12 amino acids. The CDR3 sequence is CASSPRDDEQYF. CDR3 in DNA: TGTGCCAGCAGTCCCCGGGACGACGAGCAGTACTTC.

This chain connects TRBV22-1 to TRBJ1-1. TRBV22-1 is annotated as a pseudogene. This CDR3 is built from 13 residues. Here the CDR3 reads CATSERLNTEAFF. CDR3 nucleotide sequence: TGTGCCACCAGTGAACGGTTGAACACTGAAGCTTTCTTT.

J is TRBJ1-4 and V is TRBV6-8; D perhaps matches TRBD1 (5 bases). V lost 7 bases and J lost 7, with 19 bases in between. This CDR3 is built from 15 residues. Germline CDR1 is MNHGY and CDR2 is SAAAGT. The CDR3 is CASTRAGGTGEKLFF. In nucleotides, the CDR3 is TGTGCCAGCACTCGAGCCGGGGGGACCGGTGAAAAACTGTTTTTT.

Remarks on this clone: A junction boundary mismatches the germline segment, possibly from a read error. The V call is TRBV23-1, the J call TRBJ2-7, with unresolved D. TRBV23-1 is identified as an open reading frame with a role that is uncertain. The CDR3 covers 16 residues. The CDR3 nucleotides read TGCGCCAGCAGCTTTGGCCTGGATGGCTGGTCTACGAGCACGGACTTC. Translating gives CASSFGLDGWSTSTDF.